These T cell receptor beta chains were read from a single sample in a study of T-cell memory formation after mild COVID-19. TCRdb re-analysed the 5' RACE reads in MiXCR, keeping a single row per CDR3 protein. The sample records a few hundred thousand distinct CDR3 sequences, roughly 20% being singletons. The sample consisted of PBMCs or a T cell subset sorted from them (not recorded which). These receptors came from an adult woman who had mild COVID-19 (a few samples of this study predate the infection). Cell type and time point are not known. Both conserved end residues are trimmed from each CDR3. A D gene is named only where the DNA matches it firmly.

v_call,d_call,j_call,cdr3_aa
TRBV7-6,.,TRBJ1-4,ASSQHDSTREKLF
TRBV9,TRBD1,TRBJ2-5,ASSVGIGQGGEETQY
TRBV19,.,TRBJ1-2,ASSIGQTHGYT
TRBV12-3/TRBV12-4,.,TRBJ2-2,ASSLMGGGELF
TRBV28,TRBD2,TRBJ2-1,ASSAREGAPGEQF
TRBV6-1,TRBD2,TRBJ2-3,ASRKLAGITDTQY
TRBV29-1,TRBD2,TRBJ2-7,SVVHPTSGRWQYEQY
TRBV3-1,TRBD2,TRBJ2-3,ASSQLAGVTDTQY
TRBV7-2,.,TRBJ2-7,ASSLSYEQY
TRBV24-1,TRBD1,TRBJ2-2,ATSDGGQGRNTGELF
TRBV27,.,TRBJ2-7,ASSLLGYDEQY
TRBV12-3/TRBV12-4,TRBD1,TRBJ1-1,ASSPRQGRAF
TRBV11-2,TRBD2,TRBJ2-1,ASSLEALGGEQF
TRBV7-3,.,TRBJ2-2,ASSPSGSNTGELF
TRBV6-5,.,TRBJ2-5,ASSRPILGTQY
TRBV7-9,TRBD1,TRBJ2-3,ASSLVTGGKDTQY
TRBV6-5,.,TRBJ2-4,ASSPPVLAKNIQY
TRBV6-5,TRBD1,TRBJ1-1,ASNRDRGFYTEAF
TRBV5-1,TRBD2,TRBJ2-3,ASSLGPSGVGTDTQY
TRBV5-1,TRBD1,TRBJ1-1,ASSLRGQVHTEAF
TRBV3-1,.,TRBJ1-5,ASSQGTPGPQH
TRBV9,.,TRBJ1-1,ASSVAGGSTEAF
TRBV7-9,TRBD2,TRBJ2-1,ASPSGNEQF
TRBV24-1,.,TRBJ1-4,ATSDFPGRACGKLF
TRBV12-3/TRBV12-4,.,TRBJ2-6,ASSLPGLGSGANVLT
TRBV4-2,TRBD2,TRBJ2-7,ASSQDGRGVYEQY
TRBV7-7,.,TRBJ2-5,ASSSTGGQETQY
TRBV9,.,TRBJ2-7,AARTGRYEQY
TRBV24-1,.,TRBJ2-2,ATSENRLGAGELF
TRBV24-1,TRBD1,TRBJ1-5,ATSARGQGAGGNQPQH
TRBV12-3/TRBV12-4,TRBD1,TRBJ2-3,ASRHNPGQGTDTQY
TRBV28,.,TRBJ1-2,ASSKGTVNYGYT
TRBV4-1,.,TRBJ1-1,ASSQVDPNTEAF
TRBV5-4,.,TRBJ1-1,ASSREYTEAF
TRBV29-1,.,TRBJ1-2,SVVGGRDYGYT
TRBV5-1,.,TRBJ2-7,ASSLGLGGREYEQY
TRBV6-2/TRBV6-3,TRBD2,TRBJ2-5,ASKLAGGGQETQY
TRBV7-8,.,TRBJ1-1,ASGFPGMAF
TRBV20-1,TRBD1,TRBJ1-4,SASSGTGDEKLF
TRBV12-3/TRBV12-4,TRBD2,TRBJ2-3,ASSPGTSPDTQY
TRBV27,TRBD1,TRBJ1-2,ASSPTRTGRHYT
TRBV20-1,.,TRBJ2-1,SARDHLGLGQF
TRBV27,.,TRBJ2-7,ASSVGQGHHEQY
TRBV29-1,TRBD2,TRBJ2-1,SVGPGLAESSYNEQF
TRBV11-3,TRBD2,TRBJ2-5,ASKPSGRTQETQY
TRBV20-1,.,TRBJ2-1,SARDIMGSSYNEQF
TRBV7-3,.,TRBJ2-1,ASSLGAGASYNEQF
TRBV12-3/TRBV12-4,.,TRBJ1-2,ASSSGTLYGQSGYT
TRBV5-6,.,TRBJ1-2,ASSLAGERDGYT
TRBV29-1,.,TRBJ2-3,SVGGALTDTQY
TRBV5-1,TRBD2,TRBJ2-1,ASVLAGDSPYNEQF
TRBV24-1,TRBD1,TRBJ2-2,ATSGQGPGELF
TRBV29-1,TRBD1,TRBJ1-4,SVRQGLTNEKLF
TRBV7-2,.,TRBJ2-7,ASSLDRGGYEQY
TRBV6-4,TRBD1,TRBJ1-2,ASSAGTGEGEGYT